These 15 T cell receptor beta chains came from one sample sequenced in a study of T cells after yellow fever vaccination. TCRdb reprocessed the 5' RACE reads with MiXCR, giving one entry per CDR3 protein. The sample has 100,000 to 150,000 distinct CDR3 sequences; approximately 7% are singletons. Sequences were derived from CD4+ T cells sorted from PBMCs, sampled less than 11 days after the first yellow fever vaccination. These receptors came from a man aged 18 to 30 who received the YFV17D yellow fever vaccine.

This clonotype was counted many times. The genes are TRBV20-1 and TRBJ2-6; D assignment may be TRBD1 or TRBD2 (6 bases each). CDR3 length equals 15 residues. The germline V gene has CDR1 DFQATT and CDR2 SNEGSKA (reference sequence). The V end lost 6 bases, the J end lost 0 bases, and 12 bases lay between the germline ends. The CDR3 DNA reads TGCAGTGCAGGAGGGGGGAGCTCTGGGGCCAACGTCCTGACTTTC. It yields the protein CSAGGGSSGANVLTF.

This clonotype was observed many times. This rearrangement joins TRBV28 to TRBJ1-6; 8 bases align to TRBD1. J gave up 8 bases and V 2 bases, and 2 bases lay outside the gene matches. Germline CDR1 is MDHEN and CDR2 is SYDVKM. The CDR3 spans 14 residues. Here the CDR3 reads CASSLGTGYSPLHF. The DNA of the CDR3 is TGTGCCAGCAGTTTAGGGACAGGCTATTCACCCCTCCACTTT.

This clonotype was picked up many times. The chain joins TRBV5-5 to TRBJ2-1; tentative D call: TRBD2 (5 bases). CDR1 and CDR2 (germline): SGHKS, YYEKEE (reference sequence). There are 15 residues in the CDR3. The germline V and J ends were trimmed by 1 base and 0 bases, with 8 bases remaining between them. The CDR3 DNA follows: TGTGCCAGCAGCTTGCTAGGGAGCTCCTACAATGAGCAGTTCTTC. Residues: CASSLLGSSYNEQFF. Together with reference TRBV5-5 and TRBJ2-1, the CDR3 gives the full variable domain: DAGVTQSPTHLIKTRGQQVTLRCSPISGHKSVSWYQQVLGQGPQFIFQYYEKEERGRGNFPDRFSARQFPNYSSELNVNALLLGDSALYLCASSLLGSSYNEQFFGPGTRLTVL.

As to this clonotype: This could be a read error, since a much larger clone is one nucleotide away. The V gene is TRBV11-1, the J gene TRBJ1-4; D is unclear. CDR1 and CDR2 (germline): SGHAT, FQDESV (reference sequence). CDR3 length: 21 residues. V was cut by 4 bases and J by 0 bases, with 27 bases left in between. CDR3 amino acids: CASSSPRPAPMQAATNEKLFF. The CDR3 DNA reads as TGTGCCAGCAGCTCGCCGCGCCCCGCTCCAATGCAGGCTGCAACTAATGAAAAACTGTTTTTT. Drawing the rest from reference TRBV11-1 and TRBJ1-4, the complete variable domain is EAEVAQSPRYKITEKSQAVAFWCDPISGHATLYWYRQILGQGPELLVQFQDESVVDDSQLPKDRFSAERLKGVDSTLKIQPAELGDSAMYLCASSSPRPAPMQAATNEKLFFGSGTQLSVL.

This clonotype was seen at least ten times. The J gene is TRBJ2-3, the V gene TRBV6-4; no firm D call. The CDR3 is 15 residues long. CDR1 and CDR2 (germline): MRHNA, SNTAGT. V was clipped by 3 bases and J by 0 bases, with 10 bases between them. The CDR3: CASSDRPSSTDTQYF. In nucleotides, the CDR3 is TGTGCCAGCAGTGATCGACCATCTAGCACAGATACGCAGTATTTT.

This clonotype was counted many times. The genes are TRBV19 and TRBJ2-3; 7 bases match TRBD1. Trimming removed 6 bases from V and 6 bases from J; junction bases left unmatched: 15. Germline V gives CDR1 LNHDA, CDR2 SQIVND (reference sequence). This CDR3 has 16 residues. CDR3 residues: CASSSGQAGVLDTQYF. In DNA, the CDR3 is TGTGCCAGTAGCTCCGGACAGGCAGGGGTATTGGATACGCAGTATTTT.

This clonotype was counted many times. V usage is TRBV6-5 and J usage is TRBJ1-6; D remains ambiguous. Trimming left V 0 bases short and J 8 bases short, with 8 bases between. This CDR3 region has 14 residues. Germline-derived CDR1 and CDR2 are MNHEY and SVGAGI. CDR3: CASSYSEVDSPLHF. The CDR3 DNA sequence: TGTGCCAGCAGTTACTCCGAGGTAGATTCACCCCTCCACTTT.

The table lists this clonotype with a few counts. The V call is TRBV5-1, the J call TRBJ2-7; possibly TRBD2 for D (6 bases). This CDR3 is built from 16 residues. Germline CDR1 reads SGHRS; CDR2 reads YFSETQ. With 4 bases removed from V and 3 bases from J, the gap between germline ends came to 20 bases. Written as DNA, the CDR3 is TGCGCCAGCAGCCGGGGCGGGGCAGCCCTCGGCTACGAGCAGTACGTC. Its translation is CASSRGGAALGYEQYV.

This clonotype was seen at least ten times. V gene TRBV4-1 combines with J gene TRBJ1-6; TRBD1 matches 9 bases. Germline CDR1 reads MGHRA; CDR2 reads YSYEKL. The CDR3 is made up of 17 amino acids. The J segment lost 6 bases and the V segment lost 2 bases, leaving 8 bases of the junction unmatched. The CDR3 spells CASSQRQGDRFNSPLHF. The DNA of the CDR3 is TGCGCCAGCAGCCAAAGACAGGGGGATCGCTTTAATTCACCCCTCCACTTT.

This rearrangement joins TRBV12-3 or TRBV12-4 to TRBJ1-3, with a tentative D call TRBD1 (6 bases). This CDR3 contains 17 residues. V was trimmed by 1 base and J by 0 bases, leaving 13 bases between them. The CDR3 spells CASSLGGRGHSGNTIYF. In DNA form, the CDR3 reads TGTGCCAGCAGTTTAGGGGGGCGAGGTCACTCTGGAAACACCATATATTTT.

This clonotype has at least ten counts. The chain has TRBV7-2 and TRBJ1-5; D possibly corresponds to TRBD1 (5 bases). The CDR3 has 14 amino acids. Trimming left V 3 bases short and J 7 bases short, with 13 bases between. The V gene's germline CDR1 is SGHTA and CDR2 FQGNSA. CDR3 in amino acids: CASSFEGIKQPQHF. The CDR3 nucleotides read TGTGCCAGCAGCTTTGAGGGGATTAAGCAGCCCCAGCATTTT.

This clonotype was detected many times. V is TRBV7-9 and J is TRBJ1-1, with 9 bases aligning to TRBD1. The junction had 12 bases not matched to a gene; V was cut back by 4 bases and J by 6 bases. Looked up from germline, CDR1 is SEHNR and CDR2 is FQNEAQ (reference sequence). The CDR3 runs 16 residues. The CDR3 DNA sequence: TGTGCCAGCAGCTCGAGGACAGGGGTGGGGAGTCCTGAAGCTTTCTTT. As protein: CASSSRTGVGSPEAFF.

This clonotype has a count of ten or more. The chain employs TRBV12-3 or TRBV12-4 and TRBJ1-1; maybe TRBD1 (6 bases). With 10 bases removed from V and 4 bases from J, the gap between germline ends came to 13 bases. This CDR3 has 12 residues. The CDR3 sequence is CATRGDGTEAFF. The DNA of the CDR3 is TGTGCCACCAGGGGTGACGGCACTGAAGCTTTCTTT.

This clonotype came up many times. The J gene is TRBJ1-2, the V gene TRBV6-5; D is perhaps TRBD1 (5 bases). CDR1 is MNHEY and CDR2 is SVGAGI in the germline V gene. V was pared by 3 bases and J by 4 bases, with 6 bases between. This CDR3 spans 12 amino acids. CDR3 bases: TGTGCCAGCAGTTATGGGGGCTATGGCTACACCTTC. It codes for CASSYGGYGYTF.

There are many counts of this clonotype. The chain combines TRBV27 with TRBJ2-3; TRBD2 aligns across 7 bases. J gave up 7 bases and V 3 bases, and 1 base lay outside the gene matches. The CDR3 contains 12 residues. CDR1 MNHEY and CDR2 SMNVEV come from the germline V gene (reference sequence). The CDR3 spells CASSLGGNTQYF. The CDR3 nucleotides are TGTGCCAGCAGTTTGGGGGGGAATACGCAGTATTTT.